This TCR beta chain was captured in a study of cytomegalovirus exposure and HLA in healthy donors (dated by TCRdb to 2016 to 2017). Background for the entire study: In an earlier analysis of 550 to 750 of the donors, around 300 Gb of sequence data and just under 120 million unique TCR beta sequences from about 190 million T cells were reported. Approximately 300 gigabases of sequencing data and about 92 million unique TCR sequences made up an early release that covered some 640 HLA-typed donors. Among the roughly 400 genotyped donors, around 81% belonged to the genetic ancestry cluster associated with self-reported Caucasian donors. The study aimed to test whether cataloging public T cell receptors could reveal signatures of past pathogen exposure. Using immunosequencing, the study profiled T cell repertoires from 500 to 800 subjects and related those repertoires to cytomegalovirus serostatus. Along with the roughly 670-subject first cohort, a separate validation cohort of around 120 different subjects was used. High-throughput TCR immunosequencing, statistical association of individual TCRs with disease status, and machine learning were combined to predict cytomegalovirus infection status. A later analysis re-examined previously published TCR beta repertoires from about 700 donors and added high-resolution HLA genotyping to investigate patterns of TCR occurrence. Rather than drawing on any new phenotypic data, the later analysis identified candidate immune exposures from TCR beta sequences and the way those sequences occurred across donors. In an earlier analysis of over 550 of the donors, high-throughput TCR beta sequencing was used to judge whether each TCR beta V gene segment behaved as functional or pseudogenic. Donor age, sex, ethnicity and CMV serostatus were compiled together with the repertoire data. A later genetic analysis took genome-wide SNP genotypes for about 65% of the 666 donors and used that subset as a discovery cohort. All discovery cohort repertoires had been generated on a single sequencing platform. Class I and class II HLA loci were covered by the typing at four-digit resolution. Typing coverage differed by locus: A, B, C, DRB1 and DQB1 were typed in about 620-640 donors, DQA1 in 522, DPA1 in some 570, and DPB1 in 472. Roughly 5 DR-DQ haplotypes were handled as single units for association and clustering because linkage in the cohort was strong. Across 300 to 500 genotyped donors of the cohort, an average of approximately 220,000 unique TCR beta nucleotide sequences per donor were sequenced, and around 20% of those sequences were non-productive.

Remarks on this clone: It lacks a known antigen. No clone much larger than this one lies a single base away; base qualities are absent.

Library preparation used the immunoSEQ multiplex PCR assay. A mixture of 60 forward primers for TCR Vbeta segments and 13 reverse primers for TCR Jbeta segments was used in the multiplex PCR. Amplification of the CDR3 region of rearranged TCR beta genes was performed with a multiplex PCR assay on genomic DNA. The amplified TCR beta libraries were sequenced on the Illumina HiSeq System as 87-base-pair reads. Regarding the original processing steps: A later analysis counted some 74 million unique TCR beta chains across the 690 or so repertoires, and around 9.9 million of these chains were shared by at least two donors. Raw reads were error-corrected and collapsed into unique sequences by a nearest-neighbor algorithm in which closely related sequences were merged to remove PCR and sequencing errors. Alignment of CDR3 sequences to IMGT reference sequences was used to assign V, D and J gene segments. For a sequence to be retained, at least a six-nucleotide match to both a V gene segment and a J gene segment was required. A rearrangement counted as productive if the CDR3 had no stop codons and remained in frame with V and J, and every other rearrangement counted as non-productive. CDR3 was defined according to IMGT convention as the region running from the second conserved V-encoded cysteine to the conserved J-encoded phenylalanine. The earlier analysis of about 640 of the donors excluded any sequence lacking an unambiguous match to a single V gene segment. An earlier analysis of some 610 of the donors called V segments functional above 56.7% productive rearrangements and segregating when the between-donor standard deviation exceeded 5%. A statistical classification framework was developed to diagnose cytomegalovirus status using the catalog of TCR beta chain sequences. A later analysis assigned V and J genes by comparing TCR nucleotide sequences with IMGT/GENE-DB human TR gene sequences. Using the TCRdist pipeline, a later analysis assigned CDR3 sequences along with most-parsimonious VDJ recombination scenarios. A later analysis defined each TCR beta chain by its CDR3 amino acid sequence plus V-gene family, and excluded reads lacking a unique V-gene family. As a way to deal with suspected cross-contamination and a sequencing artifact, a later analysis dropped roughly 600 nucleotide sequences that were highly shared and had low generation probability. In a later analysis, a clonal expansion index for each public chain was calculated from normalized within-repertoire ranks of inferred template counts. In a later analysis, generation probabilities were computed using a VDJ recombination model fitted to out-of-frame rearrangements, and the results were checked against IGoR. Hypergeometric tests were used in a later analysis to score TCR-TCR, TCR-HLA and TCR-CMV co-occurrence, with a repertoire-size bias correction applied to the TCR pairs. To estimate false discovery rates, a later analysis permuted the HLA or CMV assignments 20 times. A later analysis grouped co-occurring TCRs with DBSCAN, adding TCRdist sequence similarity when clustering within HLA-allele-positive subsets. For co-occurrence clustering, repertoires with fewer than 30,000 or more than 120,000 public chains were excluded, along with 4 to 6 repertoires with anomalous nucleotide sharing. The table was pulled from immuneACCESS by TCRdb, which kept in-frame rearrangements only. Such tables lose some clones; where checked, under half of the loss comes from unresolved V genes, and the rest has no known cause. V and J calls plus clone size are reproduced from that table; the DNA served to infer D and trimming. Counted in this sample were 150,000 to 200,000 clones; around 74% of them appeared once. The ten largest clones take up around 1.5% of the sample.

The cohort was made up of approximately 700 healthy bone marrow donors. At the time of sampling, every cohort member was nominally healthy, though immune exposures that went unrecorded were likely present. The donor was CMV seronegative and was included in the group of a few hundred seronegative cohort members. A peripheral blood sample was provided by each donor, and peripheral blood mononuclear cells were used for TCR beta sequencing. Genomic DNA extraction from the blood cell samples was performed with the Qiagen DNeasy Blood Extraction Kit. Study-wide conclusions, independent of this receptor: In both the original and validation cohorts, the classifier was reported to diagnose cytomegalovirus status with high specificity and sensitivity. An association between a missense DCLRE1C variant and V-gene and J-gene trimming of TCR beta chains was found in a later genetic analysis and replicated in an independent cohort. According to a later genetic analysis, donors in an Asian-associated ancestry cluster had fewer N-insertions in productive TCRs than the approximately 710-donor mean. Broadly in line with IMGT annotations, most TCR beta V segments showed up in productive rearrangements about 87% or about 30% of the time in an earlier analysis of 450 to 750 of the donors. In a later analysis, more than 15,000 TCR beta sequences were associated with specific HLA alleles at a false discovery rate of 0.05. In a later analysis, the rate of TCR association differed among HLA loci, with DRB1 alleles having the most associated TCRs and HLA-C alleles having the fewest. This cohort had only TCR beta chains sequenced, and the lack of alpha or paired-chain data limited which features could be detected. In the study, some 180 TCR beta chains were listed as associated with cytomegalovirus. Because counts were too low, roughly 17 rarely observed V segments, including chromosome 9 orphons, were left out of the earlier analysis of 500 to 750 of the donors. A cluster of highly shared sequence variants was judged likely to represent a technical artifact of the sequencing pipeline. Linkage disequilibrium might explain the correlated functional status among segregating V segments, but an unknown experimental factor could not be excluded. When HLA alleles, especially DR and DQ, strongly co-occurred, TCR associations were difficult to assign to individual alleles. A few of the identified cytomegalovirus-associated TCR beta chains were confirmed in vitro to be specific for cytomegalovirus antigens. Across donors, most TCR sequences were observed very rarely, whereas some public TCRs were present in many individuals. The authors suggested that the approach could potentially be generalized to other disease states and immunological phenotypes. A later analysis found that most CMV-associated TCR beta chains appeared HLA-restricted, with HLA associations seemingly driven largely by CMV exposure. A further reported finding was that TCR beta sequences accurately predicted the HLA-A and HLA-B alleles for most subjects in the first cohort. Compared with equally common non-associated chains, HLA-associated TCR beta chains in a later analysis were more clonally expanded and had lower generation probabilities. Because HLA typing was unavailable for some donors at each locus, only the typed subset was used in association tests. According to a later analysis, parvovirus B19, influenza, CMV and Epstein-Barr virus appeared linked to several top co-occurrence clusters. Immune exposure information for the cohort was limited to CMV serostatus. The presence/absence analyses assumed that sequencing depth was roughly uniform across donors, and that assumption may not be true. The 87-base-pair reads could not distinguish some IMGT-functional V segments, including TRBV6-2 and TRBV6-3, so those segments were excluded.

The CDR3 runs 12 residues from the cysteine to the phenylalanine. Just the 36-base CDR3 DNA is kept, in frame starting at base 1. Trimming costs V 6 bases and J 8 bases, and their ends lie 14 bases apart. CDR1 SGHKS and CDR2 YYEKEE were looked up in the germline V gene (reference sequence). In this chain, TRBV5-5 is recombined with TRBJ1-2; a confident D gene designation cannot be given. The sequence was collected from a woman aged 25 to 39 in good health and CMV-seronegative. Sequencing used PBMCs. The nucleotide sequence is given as TGTGCCAGCACCCCGGGATATAGGGGCTACACCTTC. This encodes CASTPGYRGYTF.